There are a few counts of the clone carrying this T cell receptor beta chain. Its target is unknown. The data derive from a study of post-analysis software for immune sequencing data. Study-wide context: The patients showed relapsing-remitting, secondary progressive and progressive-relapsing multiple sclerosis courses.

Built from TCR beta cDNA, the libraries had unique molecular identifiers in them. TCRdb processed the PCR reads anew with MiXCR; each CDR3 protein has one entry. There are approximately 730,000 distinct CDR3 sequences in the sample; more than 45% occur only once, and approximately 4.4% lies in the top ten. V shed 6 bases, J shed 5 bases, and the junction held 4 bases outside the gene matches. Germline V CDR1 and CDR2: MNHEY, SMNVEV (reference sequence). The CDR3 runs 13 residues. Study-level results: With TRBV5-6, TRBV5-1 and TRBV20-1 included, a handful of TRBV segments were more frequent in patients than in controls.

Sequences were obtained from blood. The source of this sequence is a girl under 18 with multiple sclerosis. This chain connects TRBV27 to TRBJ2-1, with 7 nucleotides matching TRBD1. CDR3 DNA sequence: TGTGCCAGCAGGACAGGGTTGAACAATGAGCAGTTCTTC. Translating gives CASRTGLNNEQFF.